The T cell receptor (beta chain) described here comes from a study of shared clonotypes between healthy human individuals. Study-wide context: CD4 naive and memory got three plates each, CD8 naive two, CD8 memory one.

Naive CD8 cells lacked CD45RO, underwent positive selection for CCR7 and left out terminally differentiated effector memory CD45RA+ cells. Libraries were prepared by immunoSEQ multiplex PCR; TCRdb keeps only in-frame clonotypes and omits some of them. This sample has 2 million to 2.5 million clones, with 85% to 95% found just once. Study-wide results and caveats: Among the subsets, naive ones generally showed larger estimated richness than memory ones. Tissues were not sampled, only blood, and their repertoires likely differ.

Remarks on this clone: Its antigen is not known.

V was pared by 6 bases and J by 8 bases, with 10 bases between. The CDR3 extends over 12 amino acids. CDR1 is KGHSH, CDR2 LQKENI, per germline. The J gene is TRBJ2-2, the V gene TRBV18; no reliable D call. The receptor comes from a young man in good health. Some clones in this sample may be carry-over from other donors' samples. Sequenced sample: naive CD8+ T cells from PBMCs. The CDR3 DNA is TGTGCCAGCTCGGGCCAGACTGGGGAGCTGTTTTTT. Its translation is CASSGQTGELFF.